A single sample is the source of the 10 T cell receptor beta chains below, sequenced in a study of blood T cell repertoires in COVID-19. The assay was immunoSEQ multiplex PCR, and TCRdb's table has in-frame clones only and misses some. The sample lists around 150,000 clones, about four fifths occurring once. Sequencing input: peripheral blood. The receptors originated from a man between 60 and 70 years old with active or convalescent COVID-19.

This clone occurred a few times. The CDR3: CASTSLPNTEAFF. For the CDR3, the DNA is TGTGCCAGTACCTCCCTCCCGAACACTGAAGCTTTCTTT. The gene calls are TRBV19 and TRBJ1-1; D remains unclear. The germline V gene encodes CDR1 LNHDA and CDR2 SQIVND (reference sequence). With 7 bases removed from V and 1 base from J, the gap between germline ends came to 10 bases. This CDR3 comprises 13 residues.

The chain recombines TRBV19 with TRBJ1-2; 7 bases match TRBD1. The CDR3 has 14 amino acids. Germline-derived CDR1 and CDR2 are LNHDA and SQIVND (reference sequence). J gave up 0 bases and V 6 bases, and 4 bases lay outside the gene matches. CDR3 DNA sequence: TGTGCCAGTAGCCGGGACAGAACTAACTATGGCTACACCTTC. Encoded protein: CASSRDRTNYGYTF.

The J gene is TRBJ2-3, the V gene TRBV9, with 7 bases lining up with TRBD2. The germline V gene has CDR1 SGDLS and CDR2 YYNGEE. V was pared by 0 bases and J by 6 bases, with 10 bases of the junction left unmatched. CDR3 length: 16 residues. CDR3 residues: CASSVGIQRGSDTQYF. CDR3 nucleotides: TGTGCCAGCAGCGTAGGAATCCAGCGGGGTTCGGATACGCAGTATTTT.

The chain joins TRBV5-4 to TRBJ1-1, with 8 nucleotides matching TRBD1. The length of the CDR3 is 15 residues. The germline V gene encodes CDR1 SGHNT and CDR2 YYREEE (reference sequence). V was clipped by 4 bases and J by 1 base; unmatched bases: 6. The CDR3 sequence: CASSDPGTGNTEAFF. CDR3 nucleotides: TGTGCCAGCAGCGACCCGGGGACAGGGAACACTGAAGCTTTCTTT.

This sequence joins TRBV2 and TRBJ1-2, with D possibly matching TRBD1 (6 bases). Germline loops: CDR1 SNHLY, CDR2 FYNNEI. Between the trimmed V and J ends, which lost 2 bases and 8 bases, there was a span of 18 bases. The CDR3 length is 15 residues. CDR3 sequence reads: CASSESTGSIHGYTF. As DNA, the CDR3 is TGTGCCAGCAGTGAATCAACAGGGAGCATCCACGGCTACACCTTC.

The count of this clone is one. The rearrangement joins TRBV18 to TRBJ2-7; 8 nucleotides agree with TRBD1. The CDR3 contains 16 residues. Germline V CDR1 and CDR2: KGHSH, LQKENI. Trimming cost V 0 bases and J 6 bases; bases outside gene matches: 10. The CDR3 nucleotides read TGTGCCAGCTCACCACCGACGGGGACAGGACCCACCGAGCAGTACTTC. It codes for CASSPPTGTGPTEQYF.

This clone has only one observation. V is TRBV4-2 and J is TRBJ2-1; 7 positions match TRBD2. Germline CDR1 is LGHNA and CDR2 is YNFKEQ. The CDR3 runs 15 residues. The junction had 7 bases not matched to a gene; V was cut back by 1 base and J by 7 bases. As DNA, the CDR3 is TGTGCCAGCAGCCAAGGGGGAGGGAGAAGGAATGAGCAGTTCTTC. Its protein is CASSQGGGRRNEQFF.

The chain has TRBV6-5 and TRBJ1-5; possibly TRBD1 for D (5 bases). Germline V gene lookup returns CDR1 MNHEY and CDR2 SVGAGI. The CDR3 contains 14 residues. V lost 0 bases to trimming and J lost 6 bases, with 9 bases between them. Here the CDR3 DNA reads TGTGCCAGCAGTTACTCTGCTCAGGGTCAGCCCCAGCATTTT. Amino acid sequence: CASSYSAQGQPQHF.

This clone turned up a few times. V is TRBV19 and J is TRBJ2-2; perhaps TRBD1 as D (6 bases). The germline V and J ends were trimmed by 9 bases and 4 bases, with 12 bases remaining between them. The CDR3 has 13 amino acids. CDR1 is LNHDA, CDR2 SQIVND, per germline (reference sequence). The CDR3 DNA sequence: TGTGCCAGCCACAGGGTCCCCACCGGGGAGCTGTTTTTT. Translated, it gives CASHRVPTGELFF.

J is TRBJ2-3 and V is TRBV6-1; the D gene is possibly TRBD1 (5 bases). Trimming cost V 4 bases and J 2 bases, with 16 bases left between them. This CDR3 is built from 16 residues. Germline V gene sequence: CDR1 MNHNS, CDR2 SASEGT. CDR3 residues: CASSARQTSPTDTQYF. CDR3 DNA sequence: TGTGCCAGCAGTGCCCGACAGACCTCCCCCACAGATACGCAGTATTTT.